Listed here are 21 T cell receptor beta chains from one sample, sequenced in a study of naive and memory T cell subsets. Ligated cDNA underwent four rounds of PCR with nested alpha and beta constant region primers and SP2. TCRdb independently ran MiXCR on the 5' RACE reads; one entry per CDR3 protein. The table includes more than 50,000 distinct CDR3 sequences, more than 7% detected once. A UMI-containing oligonucleotide was joined by 3' ligation to the TCR cDNA template. Receptor source: a male donor in good health.

As to this clonotype: The final CDR3 position lacks the conserved phenylalanine or tryptophan, pointing to a likely read error. This chain uses TRBV7-9 with TRBJ1-3, with 7 nucleotides matching TRBD1. The V gene's germline CDR1 is SEHNR and CDR2 FQNEAQ (reference sequence). The CDR3 is made up of 15 amino acids. After removal of 4 bases from V and 5 bases from J, the junction contained 8 bases not matched to a gene. CDR3 DNA: TGTGCCAGCAGCTCTCGGGACAGTCAAAGAAACACCATATATTTA. It specifies CASSSRDSQRNTIYL.

This clonotype came up a few times. The rearrangement links TRBV5-5 to TRBJ2-2; D is uncertain. Germline CDR1 and CDR2: SGHKS and YYEKEE (reference sequence). The V gene lost 6 bases and the J gene lost 4 bases, with 7 bases spanning the gap. This CDR3 region has 12 residues. The CDR3 nucleotides read TGTGCCAGCACCCAATCCACCGGGGAGCTGTTTTTT. Translation gives CASTQSTGELFF.

This clonotype was counted at least ten times. This chain connects TRBV29-1 to TRBJ1-2; D is unresolved. The V and J ends lost 5 bases and 3 bases respectively, with 16 bases between them. The length of the CDR3 is 14 residues. Germline V gives CDR1 SQVTM, CDR2 ANQGSEA. The DNA for the CDR3 is TGCAGCGTTTATGGAGGGAGATTTGACTATGGCTACACCTTC. It translates to CSVYGGRFDYGYTF.

This clonotype was observed at least ten times. The chain combines TRBV12-3 or TRBV12-4 with TRBJ1-1; D is unclear. Deletions cut 7 bases from V and 7 bases from J, with 16 bases between. This CDR3 is built from 13 residues. CDR3 bases: TGTGCCAGCACGGGTCTTGAAGCCCATGAAGCTTTCTTT. It specifies CASTGLEAHEAFF.

This chain links TRBV5-1 with TRBJ1-1, with TRBD1 matching over 7 bases. The CDR3 consists of 15 residues. CDR1 is SGHRS, CDR2 YFSETQ, per germline. Trimming at V came to 4 bases and at J to 0 bases, leaving 6 bases not matched to a gene. CDR3 DNA sequence: TGCGCCAGCAGCCCGGGACAGCGCATGAACACTGAAGCTTTCTTT. It yields the protein CASSPGQRMNTEAFF.

V usage is TRBV7-9 and J usage is TRBJ2-7, with D tentatively TRBD1 (8 bases). Germline V gene lookup returns CDR1 SEHNR and CDR2 FQNEAQ (reference sequence). V was clipped by 5 bases and J by 7 bases, with 12 bases between them. The CDR3 covers 12 residues. CDR3 sequence reads: CASSKQGGEQYF. In nucleotides, the CDR3 is TGTGCCAGCAGCAAACAGGGGGGGGAGCAGTACTTC.

Sample share makes this clonotype medium-sized (0.01 to 0.1%). The gene calls are TRBV14 and TRBJ2-7; 13 bases agree with TRBD2. CDR3 length: 17 amino acids. With 0 bases clipped from V and 4 bases from J, the junction kept 6 bases outside the gene matches. Germline V gene sequence: CDR1 SGHDN, CDR2 FVKESK. This CDR3 reads CASSQDAGTSGIYEQYF. In nucleotides, the CDR3 is TGTGCCAGCAGCCAAGACGCCGGGACTAGCGGGATATACGAGCAGTACTTC.

This clonotype was seen many times. This sequence joins TRBV5-1 and TRBJ2-4; 8 bases align to TRBD1. V dropped 0 bases and J dropped 7; count of bases not matched to a gene: 3. Germline V CDR1 and CDR2: SGHRS, YFSETQ. This CDR3 spans 14 amino acids. The chain's CDR3 is CASSLGTGPNIQYF. Written as DNA, the CDR3 is TGCGCCAGCAGCTTGGGGACAGGGCCGAACATTCAGTACTTC.

The sample holds many counts of this clonotype. This chain joins TRBV12-5 and TRBJ2-2; D is ambiguous. V lost 0 bases and J lost 6, with 5 bases in between. CDR1 is LGHNT and CDR2 is FRNRAP in the germline V gene. The CDR3 is 13 amino acids. DNA of the CDR3: TGTGCTAGTGGTTTGGTACCCCCCGGGGAGCTGTTTTTT. Translated, it gives CASGLVPPGELFF.

The chain joins TRBV5-4 to TRBJ2-7, with D unclear. From germline, CDR1 is SGHNT and CDR2 YYREEE (reference sequence). The V gene lost 1 base and the J gene lost 2 bases, with 13 bases spanning the gap. CDR3 length: 15 amino acids. The CDR3 here is CASSLISAVTYEQYF. For the CDR3, the DNA is TGTGCCAGCAGCTTGATATCGGCAGTTACCTACGAGCAGTACTTC.

Ten or more counts support this clonotype. The chain uses TRBV6-1 and TRBJ2-1; the D call may be TRBD1 or TRBD2 (5 bases each). Trimming took off 2 bases at V and 5 bases at J, with 19 bases between the two ends. Germline V gives CDR1 MNHNS, CDR2 SASEGT. This CDR3 has 17 residues. The CDR3 DNA is TGTGCCAGCAGTGAAACCCCTGAAGGGGTGGGAGACAATGAGCAGTTCTTC. Protein: CASSETPEGVGDNEQFF.

This clonotype was detected only a few times. The rearrangement uses TRBV6-5 and TRBJ2-7; D ambiguous. The V gene's germline CDR1 is MNHEY and CDR2 SVGAGI. This CDR3 is built from 17 residues. V shed 5 bases and J shed 7 bases, with 27 bases lying between them. As DNA, the CDR3 is TGTGCCAGCAGTCGCACCTTACCTACTCACAAGGGTGGAGAGCAGTACTTC. It codes for CASSRTLPTHKGGEQYF.

This clonotype was detected many times. This chain uses TRBV29-1 with TRBJ2-2; no clear D. Germline V lookup: CDR1 SQVTM, CDR2 ANQGSEA. The CDR3 contains 14 residues. Deletions cut 6 bases from V and 0 bases from J, with 11 bases between. The CDR3 loop reads CSVPGSTNTGELFF. The CDR3, as DNA: TGCAGCGTCCCCGGGTCCACGAACACCGGGGAGCTGTTTTTT.

The sample holds a few counts of this clonotype. The chain is built from TRBV19 and TRBJ1-6; TRBD1 aligns across 12 bases. Germline trimming cut 3 bases from V and 10 bases from J; bases unmatched to any gene: 7. The germline gives CDR1 LNHDA, CDR2 SQIVND (reference sequence). The CDR3 loop spans 16 amino acids. The CDR3 DNA reads as TGTGCCAGTAGTATCCCTGGGGGACAGGGGGCCTCACCCCTCCACTTT. It specifies CASSIPGGQGASPLHF.

This clonotype came up many times. V is TRBV20-1 and J is TRBJ1-4; TRBD1 is a possible D gene (5 bases). Trimming removed 6 bases at V and 7 bases at J, with 21 bases between. This CDR3 has 15 residues. Germline CDR1 is DFQATT and CDR2 is SNEGSKA (reference sequence). The CDR3 coding sequence is TGCAGTGCCAGAAAGCCCAGGGACGGGGGTGAAAAACTGTTTTTT. Protein product: CSARKPRDGGEKLFF.

This clonotype was recorded many times. CDR3 nucleotide sequence: TGCGCCAGCAGCTTGGGACTAGCGGCAGATACGCAGTATTTT. Its translation: CASSLGLAADTQYF. This chain connects TRBV5-1 to TRBJ2-3; 9 nucleotides align to TRBD2. Trimming removed 0 bases from V and 4 bases from J; junction bases left unmatched: 0. The V gene's germline CDR1 is SGHRS and CDR2 YFSETQ. This CDR3 is built from 14 residues.

This clonotype was detected a few times. The gene calls are TRBV6-1 and TRBJ1-1; no definite D call. CDR1 is MNHNS and CDR2 is SASEGT in the germline V gene. The CDR3 totals 13 residues. Trimming left V 1 base short and J 0 bases short, with 3 bases between. CDR3 amino acids: CASSEGVNTEAFF. The CDR3 region has the DNA TGTGCCAGCAGTGAAGGGGTGAACACTGAAGCTTTCTTT.

This clonotype was detected only a few times. This chain joins TRBV6-1 and TRBJ2-7; D is perhaps TRBD2 (5 bases). Trimming took off 4 bases at V and 2 bases at J, with 15 bases between the two ends. The CDR3 is 15 amino acids. CDR1 and CDR2 from the germline V gene are MNHNS and SASEGT. The CDR3 DNA is TGTGCCAGCAGTGTTCCAAGAGGGCCCCCCTACGAGCAGTACTTC. Translating it yields CASSVPRGPPYEQYF.

This clonotype was seen ten or more times. The chain has TRBV20-1 and TRBJ2-1; 7 bases are shared with TRBD2. CDR3 length: 14 amino acids. The germline V gene has CDR1 DFQATT and CDR2 SNEGSKA (reference sequence). The V segment lost 7 bases and the J segment 2 bases; nucleotides outside the gene matches: 8. The CDR3 reads CSGGQRGTYNEQFF. In DNA, the CDR3 is TGCAGTGGCGGCCAGCGGGGAACCTACAATGAGCAGTTCTTC.

This clonotype was observed a few times. The chain recombines TRBV6-6 with TRBJ1-6, with TRBD1 identical over 11 bases. The trim removed 5 bases at V and 5 bases at J, leaving 5 bases unmatched. The germline V gene encodes CDR1 MNHNY and CDR2 SVGAGI (reference sequence). CDR3 length: 16 amino acids. Written as DNA, the CDR3 is TGTGCCAGCAGTCGCGCGGACAGGGGGCATAATTCACCCCTCCACTTT. Translation gives CASSRADRGHNSPLHF.

In its sample, this clonotype was seen many times. The chain couples TRBV11-1 to TRBJ2-1; 11 bases match TRBD2. The trim removed 1 base at V and 7 bases at J, leaving 3 bases unmatched. CDR1 is SGHAT and CDR2 is FQDESV in the germline V gene (reference sequence). CDR3 size: 15 residues. CDR3: CASSLGSSGRNEQFF. CDR3 nucleotides: TGTGCCAGCAGCTTAGGTTCTAGCGGGAGGAATGAGCAGTTCTTC.